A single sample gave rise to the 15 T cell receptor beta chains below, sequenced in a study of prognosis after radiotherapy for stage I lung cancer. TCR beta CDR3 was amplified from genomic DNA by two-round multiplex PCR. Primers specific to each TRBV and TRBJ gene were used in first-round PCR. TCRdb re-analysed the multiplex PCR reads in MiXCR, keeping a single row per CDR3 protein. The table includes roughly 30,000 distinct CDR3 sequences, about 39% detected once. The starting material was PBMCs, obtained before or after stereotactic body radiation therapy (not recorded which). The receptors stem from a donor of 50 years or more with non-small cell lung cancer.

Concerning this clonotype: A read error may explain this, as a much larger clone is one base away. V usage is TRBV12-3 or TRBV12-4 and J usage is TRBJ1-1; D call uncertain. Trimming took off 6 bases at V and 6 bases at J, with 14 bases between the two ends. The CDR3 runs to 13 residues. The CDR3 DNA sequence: TGTGCCAGCAGCCCAGAGGTGGGTGCTGAAGCTTTCTTT. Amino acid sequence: CASSPEVGAEAFF.

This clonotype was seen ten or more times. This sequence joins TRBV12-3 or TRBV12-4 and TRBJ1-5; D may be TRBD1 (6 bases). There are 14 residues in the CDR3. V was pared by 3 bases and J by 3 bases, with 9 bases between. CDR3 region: CASSFRTANQPQHF. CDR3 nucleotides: TGTGCCAGCAGTTTCCGGACAGCCAATCAGCCCCAGCATTTT.

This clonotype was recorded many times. CDR3 loop: CASSRRRPGDTYNEQFF. The CDR3 bases are TGTGCCAGCAGCAGGAGACGCCCGGGGGACACCTACAATGAGCAGTTCTTC. The chain has TRBV3-1 and TRBJ2-1; the D call may be TRBD1 or TRBD2 (6 bases each). Per germline, CDR1 LGHDT and CDR2 YNNKEL (reference sequence). Trimming took off 5 bases at V and 2 bases at J, with 19 bases between the two ends. The CDR3 loop spans 17 amino acids.

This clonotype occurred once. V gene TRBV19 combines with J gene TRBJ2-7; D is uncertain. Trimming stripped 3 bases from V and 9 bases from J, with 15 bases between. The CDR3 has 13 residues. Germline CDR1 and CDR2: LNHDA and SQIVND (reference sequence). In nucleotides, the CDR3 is TGTGCCAGTAGTATGGAACGGAAATGGCCGCAGTACTTC. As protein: CASSMERKWPQYF.

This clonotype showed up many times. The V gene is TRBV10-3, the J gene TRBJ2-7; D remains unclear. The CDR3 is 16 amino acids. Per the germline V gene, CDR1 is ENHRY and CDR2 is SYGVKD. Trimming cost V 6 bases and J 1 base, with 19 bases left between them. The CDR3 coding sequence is TGTGCCATCAGCAATATGACATGGGATCAATCCTACGAGCAGTACTTC. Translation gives CAISNMTWDQSYEQYF.

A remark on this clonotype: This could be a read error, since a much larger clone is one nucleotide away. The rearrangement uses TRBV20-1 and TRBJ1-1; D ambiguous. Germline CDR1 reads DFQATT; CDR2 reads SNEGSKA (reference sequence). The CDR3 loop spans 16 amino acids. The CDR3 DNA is TGCAGTACTAGAGATCGAAGGGTAAATTTTATCGCTGAAGCTTTCTTT. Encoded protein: CSTRDRRVNFIAEAFF.

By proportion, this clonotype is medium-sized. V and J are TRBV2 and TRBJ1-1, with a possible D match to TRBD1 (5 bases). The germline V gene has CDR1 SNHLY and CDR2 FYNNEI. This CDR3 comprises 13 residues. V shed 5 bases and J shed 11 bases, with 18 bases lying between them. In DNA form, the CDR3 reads TGTGCCAGCAGTTCGGACACAGCCGGGGAGGCTTTCTTT. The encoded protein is CASSSDTAGEAFF.

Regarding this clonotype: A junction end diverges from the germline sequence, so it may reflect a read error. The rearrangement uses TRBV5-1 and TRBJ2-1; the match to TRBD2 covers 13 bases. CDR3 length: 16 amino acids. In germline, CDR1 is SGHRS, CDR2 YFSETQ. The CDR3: CSSSLTSGGTYNDQFF. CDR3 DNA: TGCTCCAGCAGCTTGACTAGCGGGGGGACTTACAATGATCAGTTCTTC.

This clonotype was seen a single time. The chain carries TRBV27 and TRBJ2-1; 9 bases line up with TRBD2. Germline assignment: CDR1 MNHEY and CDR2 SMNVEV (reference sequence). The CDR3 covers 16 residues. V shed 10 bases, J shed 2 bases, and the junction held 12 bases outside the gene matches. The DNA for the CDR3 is TGTGCCAACAGATACGTGGGACTAGCCGCCTACAATGAGCAGTTCTTC. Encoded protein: CANRYVGLAAYNEQFF.

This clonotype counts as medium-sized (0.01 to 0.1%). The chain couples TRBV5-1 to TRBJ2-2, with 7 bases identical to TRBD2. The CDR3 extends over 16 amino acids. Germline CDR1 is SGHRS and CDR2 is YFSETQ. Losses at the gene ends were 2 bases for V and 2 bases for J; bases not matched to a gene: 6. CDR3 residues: CASSFAGGTNTGELFF. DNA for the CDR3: TGCGCCAGCAGCTTCGCCGGGGGGACCAACACCGGGGAGCTGTTTTTT.

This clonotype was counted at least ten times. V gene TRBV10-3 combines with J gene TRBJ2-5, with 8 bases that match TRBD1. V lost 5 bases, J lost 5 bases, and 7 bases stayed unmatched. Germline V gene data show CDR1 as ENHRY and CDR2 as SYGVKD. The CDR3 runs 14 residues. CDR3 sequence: CAISPQGARETQYF. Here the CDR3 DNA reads TGTGCCATCAGTCCGCAGGGGGCTAGGGAGACCCAGTACTTC.

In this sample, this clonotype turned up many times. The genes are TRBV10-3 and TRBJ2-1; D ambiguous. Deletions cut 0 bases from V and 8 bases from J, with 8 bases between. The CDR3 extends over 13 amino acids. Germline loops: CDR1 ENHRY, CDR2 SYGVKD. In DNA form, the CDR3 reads TGTGCCATCAGTGAGTCGAATAGCCATGAGCAGTTCTTC. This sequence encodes CAISESNSHEQFF.

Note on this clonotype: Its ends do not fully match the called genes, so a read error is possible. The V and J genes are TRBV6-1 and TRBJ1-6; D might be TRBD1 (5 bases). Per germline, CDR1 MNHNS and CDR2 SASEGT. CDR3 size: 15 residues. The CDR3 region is CASTNDSLNDSTLHF. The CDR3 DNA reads TGTGCCAGCACAAACGACAGCCTTAACGATTCAACCCTCCACTTT.

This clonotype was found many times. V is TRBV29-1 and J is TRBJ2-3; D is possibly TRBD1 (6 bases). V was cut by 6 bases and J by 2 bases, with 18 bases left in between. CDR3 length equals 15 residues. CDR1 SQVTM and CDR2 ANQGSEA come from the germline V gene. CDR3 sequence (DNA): TGCAGCGTCTCAGGGGCCCCGACTCTCACAGATACGCAGTATTTT. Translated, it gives CSVSGAPTLTDTQYF.

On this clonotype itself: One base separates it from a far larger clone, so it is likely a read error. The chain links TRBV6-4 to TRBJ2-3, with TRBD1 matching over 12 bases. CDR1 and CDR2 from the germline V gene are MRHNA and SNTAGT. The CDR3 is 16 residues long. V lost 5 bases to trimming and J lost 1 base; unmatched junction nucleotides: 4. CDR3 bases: TGTGCCAGCAGTCGATGGGACAGGGGGCGCACAGATACGCAGTATTTT. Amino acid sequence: CASSRWDRGRTDTQYF.